The 29 T cell receptor beta chains presented below share a single source sample, sequenced in a study of cytomegalovirus exposure and HLA in healthy donors. TCRdb's copy holds only in-frame clones and misses some; the assay was immunoSEQ multiplex PCR. This sample has more than 85,000 clones, with 88% found just once. What was sequenced was PBMCs. These receptors originate from a woman under 30 in good health and CMV-seronegative.

V usage is TRBV29-1 and J usage is TRBJ1-1; D is unresolved. V was cut by 4 bases and J by 9 bases, with 12 bases left in between. The germline CDR1 and CDR2 sequences are SQVTM and ANQGSEA. This CDR3 has 11 amino acids. The CDR3 loop reads CSVADRRQAFF. CDR3 in DNA: TGCAGCGTTGCCGATCGGCGGCAAGCTTTCTTT.

The V call is TRBV5-1, the J call TRBJ2-7; 13 nucleotides line up with TRBD2. Looked up from germline, CDR1 is SGHRS and CDR2 is YFSETQ. With 4 bases clipped from V and 6 bases from J, the junction kept 7 bases outside the gene matches. The CDR3 is 15 residues long. CDR3 in amino acids: CASSTTGLAGAEQYF. In nucleotides, the CDR3 is TGCGCCAGCAGCACGACCGGACTAGCGGGAGCCGAGCAGTACTTC.

The V gene is TRBV7-2, the J gene TRBJ2-7; TRBD2 agrees at 8 bases. CDR1 SGHTA and CDR2 FQGNSA come from the germline V gene. The CDR3 is 15 amino acids. The ends lost 1 base at V and 0 bases at J; junction bases unmatched: 2. The CDR3 region has the DNA TGTGCCAGCAGCTTAGAGCGGGGGTACTCCTACGAGCAGTACTTC. Translated, it gives CASSLERGYSYEQYF.

This clone was recorded a few times. The genes are TRBV4-1 and TRBJ2-3; no clear D. V shed 7 bases and J shed 8 bases, with 19 bases lying between them. CDR3 length: 14 residues. The germline gives CDR1 MGHRA, CDR2 YSYEKL. The DNA for the CDR3 is TGCGCCAGCACCACCAATATGCCCCCGGGTACGCAGTATTTT. Encoded protein: CASTTNMPPGTQYF.

This clone has only a few counts. J is TRBJ2-7 and V is TRBV21-1; whether TRBD1, the table's D call, matches the DNA was not checked. TRBV21-1 is given as a pseudogene. CDR3 length: 16 amino acids. CDR3 nucleotides: TGTGCCAGCAGCAATGCCGGGACAGGGCCTACCTACGAGCAGTACTTC. This gives the protein CASSNAGTGPTYEQYF.

V usage is TRBV15 and J usage is TRBJ2-1; D perhaps matches TRBD2 (6 bases). Trimming shortened V by 3 bases and J by 3 bases, and 21 bases separated the two germline ends. The germline gives CDR1 LNHNV, CDR2 YYDKDF (reference sequence). The CDR3 is made up of 18 amino acids. The CDR3 sequence: CATSSEGPLAQHYNEQFF. CDR3 sequence (DNA): TGTGCCACCAGCAGCGAGGGGCCTCTAGCGCAGCACTACAATGAGCAGTTCTTC.

The chain combines TRBV6-1 with TRBJ1-1; no clear D. Germline V gene sequence: CDR1 MNHNS, CDR2 SASEGT. With 0 bases removed from V and 9 bases from J, the gap between germline ends came to 11 bases. The CDR3 runs 13 residues. CDR3 sequence (DNA): TGTGCCAGCAGTGAAGCCGGGTACTCGCAAGCTTTCTTT. It is translated as CASSEAGYSQAFF.

The V gene is TRBV13, the J gene TRBJ2-1; 7 bases agree with TRBD2. CDR3 length: 16 amino acids. With V trimmed by 4 bases and J by 1 base, 7 bases remained unmatched. Germline-derived CDR1 and CDR2 are PRHDT and FYEKMQ (reference sequence). Here the CDR3 DNA reads TGTGCCAGCAGCTCCCTACTAGCGAGTTCCTACAATGAGCAGTTCTTC. Translation gives CASSSLLASSYNEQFF.

This clone appeared once. The chain's CDR3 is CASSETGGQETQYF. Written as DNA, the CDR3 is TGTGCCAGCAGTGAGACGGGGGGCCAAGAGACCCAGTACTTC. The chain uses TRBV6-1 and TRBJ2-5; the match to TRBD2 covers 7 bases. The J segment lost 1 base and the V segment lost 3 bases, leaving 2 bases of the junction unmatched. Germline V gene lookup returns CDR1 MNHNS and CDR2 SASEGT. The CDR3 sequence is 14 residues long.

This chain uses TRBV5-1 with TRBJ1-1; maybe TRBD1 (6 bases). Looked up from germline, CDR1 is SGHRS and CDR2 is YFSETQ. V was clipped by 4 bases and J by 3 bases, with 13 bases between them. The length of the CDR3 is 14 residues. The CDR3, as DNA: TGCGCCAGCAGCCGGGGGGCGCGGGACACTGAAGCTTTCTTT. Amino acid sequence: CASSRGARDTEAFF.

The V gene is TRBV30, the J gene TRBJ1-4; D is unresolved. Germline V gene data show CDR1 as GTSNPN and CDR2 as SVGIG (reference sequence). The length of the CDR3 is 12 residues. Trimming removed 6 bases from V and 8 bases from J, with 13 bases in between. The CDR3 DNA is TGTGCCTGTCATCGTCAAAGCGAAAAACTGTTTTTT. Its translation is CACHRQSEKLFF. The full variable domain, with the rest looked up from reference TRBV30 and TRBJ1-4, is SQTIHQWPATLVQPVGSPLSLECTVEGTSNPNLYWYRQAAGRGLQLLFYSVGIGQISSEVPQNLSASRPQDRQFILSSKKLLLSDSGFYLCACHRQSEKLFFGSGTQLSVL.

The genes are TRBV27 and TRBJ1-4; D not certain. From germline, CDR1 is MNHEY and CDR2 SMNVEV (reference sequence). This CDR3 has 13 amino acids. The ends were cut back, 4 bases at V and 3 bases at J, with 6 bases in the middle. Written as DNA, the CDR3 is TGTGCCAGCAGTTCTAGCCCTAATGAAAAACTGTTTTTT. Translating gives CASSSSPNEKLFF.

V gene TRBV19 combines with J gene TRBJ1-5, with D possibly TRBD1 on 6 matching bases. The CDR3 extends over 18 amino acids. Trimming removed 3 bases from V and 3 bases from J, with 21 bases in between. CDR1 is LNHDA and CDR2 is SQIVND in the germline V gene (reference sequence). The CDR3 DNA reads TGTGCCAGTAGTATTGAATCAGGGGCCCGGGGTAACAATCAGCCCCAGCATTTT. Residues: CASSIESGARGNNQPQHF.

A remark on this clone: It is likely a read error, because the conserved phenylalanine at the end of the CDR3 is missing. No DNA is shown, since the ends of the CDR3 on it are uncertain; the CDR3 is the one TCRdb lists. J is TRBJ1-2 and V is TRBV28; TRBD1 is the table's D call, not checked against the DNA. Germline-derived CDR1 and CDR2 are MDHEN and SYDVKM. The CDR3 totals 12 residues, both ends included. CDR3 region: CASSFQGAPPKV.

The chain links TRBV9 to TRBJ2-7; possible D gene TRBD2, 6 bases. The germline V gene encodes CDR1 SGDLS and CDR2 YYNGEE. V was cut by 0 bases and J by 7 bases, with 14 bases left in between. CDR3 length equals 14 residues. The CDR3 protein is CASSVGLEAGEQYF. As DNA, the CDR3 is TGTGCCAGCAGCGTAGGACTAGAGGCGGGTGAGCAGTACTTC.

The genes are TRBV10-3 and TRBJ2-3; TRBD2 is a possible D gene (5 bases). The germline gives CDR1 ENHRY, CDR2 SYGVKD. Trimming took off 4 bases at V and 2 bases at J, with 19 bases between the two ends. The length of the CDR3 is 17 residues. The CDR3 nucleotides read TGTGCCATCAGTGGACTCCCCCCTACTAGGGCCACAGATACGCAGTATTTT. Translated: CAISGLPPTRATDTQYF.

This clone appeared a single time. The chain combines TRBV28 with TRBJ1-1; TRBD1 is a possible D gene (5 bases). This CDR3 is built from 16 residues. The germline V gene encodes CDR1 MDHEN and CDR2 SYDVKM. V lost 3 bases and J 0 bases, leaving 14 bases between the germline ends. Here the CDR3 DNA reads TGTGCCAGCAGTTTTTCAGGGATGGGGCTGAACACTGAAGCTTTCTTT. Residues: CASSFSGMGLNTEAFF.

This clone appeared once. J is TRBJ1-2 and V is TRBV28; D unresolved. Trimming left V 11 bases short and J 4 bases short, with 23 bases between. This CDR3 has 15 residues. Per germline, CDR1 MDHEN and CDR2 SYDVKM. The CDR3 DNA reads as TGTGCCGCCGTTGGTGGGCAGGTCCTTAGCTATGGCTACACCTTC. Protein product: CAAVGGQVLSYGYTF.

This clone was recorded only once. V and J are TRBV2 and TRBJ1-2; TRBD1 matches 8 bases. Losses at the gene ends were 10 bases for V and 7 bases for J; bases not matched to a gene: 32. Germline values: CDR1 SNHLY, CDR2 FYNNEI. CDR3 length: 20 residues. CDR3 sequence: CATAGHSLGGDRRGVSGYTF. CDR3 coding DNA: TGTGCCACAGCCGGACACTCTCTTGGCGGGGACAGGCGGGGAGTTTCTGGCTACACCTTC. The whole variable domain, filled in from reference TRBV2 and TRBJ1-2, reads EPEVTQTPSHQVTQMGQEVILRCVPISNHLYFYWYRQILGQKVEFLVSFYNNEISEKSEIFDDQFSVERPDGSNFTLKIRSTKLEDSAMYFCATAGHSLGGDRRGVSGYTFGSGTRLTVV.

The gene calls are TRBV28 and TRBJ2-5, with 12 bases that match TRBD2. Unmatched junction bases numbered 6, after V lost 3 bases and J lost 4 bases. Germline CDR1 is MDHEN and CDR2 is SYDVKM. The length of the CDR3 is 16 residues. CDR3 sequence: CASSFLTSGSVETQYF. CDR3 coding DNA: TGTGCCAGCAGTTTCCTGACTAGCGGGAGTGTAGAGACCCAGTACTTC.

The CDR3 region is CASSGGASTDTQYF. CDR3 DNA: TGTGCCAGCAGTGGGGGGGCTAGCACAGATACGCAGTATTTT. This chain joins TRBV9 and TRBJ2-3; maybe TRBD2 (7 bases). V lost 5 bases and J lost 0, with 10 bases in between. The CDR3 sequence is 14 residues long. The germline V gene encodes CDR1 SGDLS and CDR2 YYNGEE.

The chain uses TRBV29-1 and TRBJ2-5; D is possibly TRBD1 (5 bases). Trimming removed 2 bases at V and 3 bases at J, with 13 bases between. Germline CDR1 is SQVTM and CDR2 is ANQGSEA. The CDR3 is 14 residues long. The DNA of the CDR3 is TGCAGCGTTGAAAGGGGCTTGTGGAAAGAGACCCAGTACTTC. Residues: CSVERGLWKETQYF.

The chain carries TRBV27 and TRBJ2-5; D is perhaps TRBD1 (6 bases). Germline-derived CDR1 and CDR2 are MNHEY and SMNVEV (reference sequence). There are 16 residues in the CDR3. V was clipped by 3 bases and J by 5 bases, with 19 bases between them. DNA for the CDR3: TGTGCCAGCAGTTTTTGGTCCAGGGGCGCTGGGGAGACCCAGTACTTC. This sequence encodes CASSFWSRGAGETQYF.

V and J are TRBV5-4 and TRBJ2-3; TRBD2 might be the D (7 bases). The CDR3 is 15 amino acids. The germline CDR1 and CDR2 sequences are SGHNT and YYREEE (reference sequence). Trimming took 4 bases from V and 5 from J, leaving 17 bases between them. Here the CDR3 reads CASSNPGGAGDTQYF. DNA for the CDR3: TGTGCCAGCAGCAACCCGGGGGGCGCGGGAGATACGCAGTATTTT.

V is TRBV18 and J is TRBJ2-7; no firm D call. The CDR3 totals 13 residues. V was cut by 6 bases and J by 5 bases, with 14 bases left in between. Germline V lookup: CDR1 KGHSH, CDR2 LQKENI. CDR3 bases: TGTGCCAGCTCCAACGATATAAACAACGAGCAGTACTTC. Its translation is CASSNDINNEQYF.

The V and J genes are TRBV28 and TRBJ2-7; tentatively, D is TRBD1 (5 bases). The V gene lost 4 bases and the J gene lost 4 bases, with 17 bases spanning the gap. The length of the CDR3 is 15 residues. Germline V lookup: CDR1 MDHEN, CDR2 SYDVKM. This CDR3 reads CASSSIQGTEYEQYF. The CDR3 coding sequence is TGTGCCAGCAGTTCAATCCAGGGAACCGAGTACGAGCAGTACTTC. Using reference TRBV28 and TRBJ2-7 for the parts outside the CDR3, the full variable domain is DVKVTQSSRYLVKRTGEKVFLECVQDMDHENMFWYRQDPGLGLRLIYFSYDVKMKEKGDIPEGYSVSREKKERFSLILESASTNQTSMYLCASSSIQGTEYEQYFGPGTRLTVT.

The chain links TRBV6-1 to TRBJ2-7; TRBD2 matches at 9 bases. Germline V gene sequence: CDR1 MNHNS, CDR2 SASEGT. This CDR3 contains 15 residues. J gave up 0 bases and V 5 bases, and 5 bases lay outside the gene matches. The CDR3 nucleotides read TGTGCCAGCAGTAAGCCTAGCGGGGTCTCCTACGAGCAGTACTTC. Translation: CASSKPSGVSYEQYF.

The gene calls are TRBV28 and TRBJ1-5; no definite D call. The CDR3 has 15 residues. The V gene's germline CDR1 is MDHEN and CDR2 SYDVKM. Trimming took 4 bases from V and 5 from J, leaving 15 bases between them. The CDR3 reads CASSYNPQVDQPQHF. The CDR3 nucleotides are TGTGCCAGCAGTTACAACCCCCAAGTGGATCAGCCCCAGCATTTT.

The sample holds one count of this clone. The chain carries TRBV6-5 and TRBJ1-5; weak D call: TRBD1 (5 bases). This CDR3 is 13 amino acids long. The V end lost 5 bases, the J end lost 1 base, and 6 bases lay between the germline ends. Germline values: CDR1 MNHEY, CDR2 SVGAGI. The CDR3: CASSRGSNQPQHF. As DNA, the CDR3 is TGTGCCAGCAGTAGGGGAAGCAATCAGCCCCAGCATTTT.